A selection of T cell receptor beta chains follows, all from one sample in a study of blood T cell repertoires in COVID-19. Measured with immunoSEQ multiplex PCR; TCRdb has only the in-frame clones, and not every one. The sample includes about 92,000 clones, roughly 87% of them seen just once. Sequencing input: peripheral blood. These receptors all come from a woman aged 55-70 years with COVID-19, enrolled during active disease. Each CDR3 is given with its conserved first and last residue. The order of the fields is D gene, clone size, J gene, V gene, CDR3 DNA, CDR3 protein. The D gene is left open where the match is weak. Size is stated for part of the rows, as once, few or many counts, or as a class when the clone is expanded.

- - TRBJ1-5 TRBV21-1 TGTGCCAGCAGCAAAGGGGTCGGGGTACATCAGCCCCAGCATTTT CASSKGVGVHQPQHF
- - TRBJ1-2 TRBV7-9 TGTGCCAGCAGCTTAGGGGGGGTGTCCTATGGCTACACCTTC CASSLGGVSYGYTF
- - TRBJ1-1 TRBV5-1 TGCGCCAGCAGCTTGTTTTCAGGTTCGGCGGGTGAAGCTTTCTTT CASSLFSGSAGEAFF
- - TRBJ1-5 TRBV3-1/TRBV3-2 TGTGCCAGCAGCCAAAGGCTCACTCTGCCCGGGGACAATCAGCCCCAGCATTTT CASSQRLTLPGDNQPQHF
TRBD2 - TRBJ2-5 TRBV24-1 TGTGCCACCAGTGGTACCAGCGGGGGGAAAGAGACCCAGTACTTC CATSGTSGGKETQYF
- once TRBJ2-7 TRBV7-2 TGTGCCAGCAGCTTAGCGTGGCAGGGCGAGCAGTACTTC CASSLAWQGEQYF
TRBD1 - TRBJ1-1 TRBV7-9 TGTGCCAGCAGCAACAGGGGGCTGGCTGAAGCTTTCTTT CASSNRGLAEAFF
- - TRBJ1-2 TRBV11-2 TGTGCCAGCAGCTTAGACAGGGGCCCCTATGGCTACACCTTC CASSLDRGPYGYTF
- - TRBJ1-5 TRBV4-1 TGCGCCAGCAGCCAAGTAGTTCTAAGCAATCAGCCCCAGCATTTT CASSQVVLSNQPQHF
- - TRBJ2-7 TRBV6-5 TGTGCCAGCCTCGGGGGTGAAGTTCTACGTAGTGAGCAGTACTTC CASLGGEVLRSEQYF
TRBD1 - TRBJ1-5 TRBV28 TGTGCCAGCAGTTTACAGGGGGCGCCACGACAGCCCCAGCATTTT CASSLQGAPRQPQHF
TRBD1 - TRBJ1-1 TRBV6-6 TGTGCCAGCAGTCCAACAGGGGGGTTGACTGAAGCTTTCTTT CASSPTGGLTEAFF
- - TRBJ1-5 TRBV19 TGTGCCAGTGCCCCTGGGCGAGGGAAAGGCGGCAATCAGCCCCAGCATTTT CASAPGRGKGGNQPQHF
TRBD2 - TRBJ2-1 TRBV12-5 TGTGCTAGTGGCCTAGCGGGGGGGTCCAGCTCCTACAATGAGCAGTTCTTC CASGLAGGSSSYNEQFF
TRBD1 once TRBJ1-2 TRBV9 TGTGCCAGCAGCGAACGGGAACAGGGGTGGAACTATGGCTACACCTTC CASSEREQGWNYGYTF
- - TRBJ2-7 TRBV14 TGTGCCAGCAGCCAAGTTTTGGGCTTCACGTCCTACGAGCAGTACTTC CASSQVLGFTSYEQYF
- - TRBJ1-5 TRBV7-8 TGTGCCAGCAGCCCAGGGGCCAGGCCCAATCAGCCCCAGCATTTT CASSPGARPNQPQHF
- - TRBJ1-1 TRBV6-6 TGTGCCAGCAGTTACTCTGGAACAGGAAACACTGAAGCTTTCTTT CASSYSGTGNTEAFF
- - TRBJ1-1 TRBV7-2 TGTGCCAGCAGCAAGGGGGGGGAAGCTTTCTTT CASSKGGEAFF
- - TRBJ1-1 TRBV6-2/TRBV6-3 TGTGCCAGCAGTTACCTGAGTCCTATGAACACTGAAGCTTTCTTT CASSYLSPMNTEAFF
- - TRBJ1-4 TRBV7-9 TGTGCCAGCAGCAGCCCCACAGGGAATGAAAAACTGTTTTTT CASSSPTGNEKLFF
TRBD1 - TRBJ2-7 TRBV18 TGTGCCAGCTCGGCCCAACAGGGGCCAGCCTACGAGCAGTACTTC CASSAQQGPAYEQYF
- few TRBJ1-5 TRBV28 TGTGCCAGCAGTTCAGGGTATCAGCCCCAGCATTTT CASSSGYQPQHF
- once TRBJ2-7 TRBV11-3 TGTGCCAGCAGCTTAATGTTCAGCTACGAGCAGTACTTC CASSLMFSYEQYF
- few TRBJ1-1 TRBV28 TGTGCCAGCAGGCTGGGGGGGCGCGTCACTGAAGCTTTCTTT CASRLGGRVTEAFF
- - TRBJ2-5 TRBV20-1 TGCAGTGCTAGCGGGAAAGAGACCCAGTACTTC CSASGKETQYF
TRBD1 - TRBJ1-1 TRBV6-2/TRBV6-3 TGTGCCAGCAGTTACGGCGCAGGGGGCTGGAACACTGAAGCTTTCTTT CASSYGAGGWNTEAFF
- - TRBJ2-2 TRBV11-3 TGTGCCAGCAGCCCACATCAGGGACTGGCCGGGGAGCTGTTTTTT CASSPHQGLAGELFF
- once TRBJ1-4 TRBV2 TGTGCCAGCAGTACGGGACAAAGGGGAAAACTGTTTTTT CASSTGQRGKLFF
TRBD2 - TRBJ2-5 TRBV27 TGTGCCAGCAGTTCGCCCGCGGGGGGGCGGGAGACCCAGTACTTC CASSSPAGGRETQYF
TRBD1 - TRBJ2-2 TRBV4-1 TGCGCCAGCAGCCAAACCGGGACAGCTACCGGGGAGCTGTTTTTT CASSQTGTATGELFF
TRBD1 - TRBJ1-4 TRBV4-2 TGTGCCAGCAGCCAGGGGGTCGGGACAGGGAATGAAAAACTGTTTTTT CASSQGVGTGNEKLFF
TRBD1 - TRBJ2-1 TRBV5-6 TGTGCCAGCAGCCGGGACAGGGTGAATGAGCAGTTCTTC CASSRDRVNEQFF
TRBD1 - TRBJ1-6 TRBV6-5 TGTGCCAGCAGTTGGGACAGGGGCCGGATGGCACCCCTCCACTTT CASSWDRGRMAPLHF
TRBD1 - TRBJ1-2 TRBV2 TGTGCCAGCAGAGGGCAGGGGGATGGCTACACCTTC CASRGQGDGYTF
- - TRBJ1-6 TRBV5-1 TGCGCCAGCAGCTTGCAGACAGATAATTCACCCCTCCACTTT CASSLQTDNSPLHF
- - TRBJ1-2 TRBV6-5 TGTGCCAGCCGCCTCTCCGGCCGACTTAGTGGCTACACCTTC CASRLSGRLSGYTF
- - TRBJ1-2 TRBV7-2 TGTGCCAGCAGCCCTCAACAGGGTGGCTATGGCTACACCTTC CASSPQQGGYGYTF
TRBD1 - TRBJ1-1 TRBV27 TGTGCCAGCAGTCCCGGACAGGGCTGGACTGAAGCTTTCTTT CASSPGQGWTEAFF
TRBD1 - TRBJ2-7 TRBV5-1 TGCGCCAGCAGCTTGGGTAGACAGGGCTACGAGCAGTACTTC CASSLGRQGYEQYF
- once TRBJ2-4 TRBV5-1 TGCGCCAGCAGCTTGGGTGAGGCCAAAAACATTCAGTACTTC CASSLGEAKNIQYF
TRBD2 - TRBJ2-3 TRBV4-3 TGCGCCAGCAGCCAAGATGGCGGGGGAATCGATACGCAGTATTTT CASSQDGGGIDTQYF
TRBD1 - TRBJ2-7 TRBV25-1 TGTGCCAGCAGTCCAACAGGGGCCTACGAGCAGTACTTC CASSPTGAYEQYF
TRBD1 - TRBJ1-5 TRBV27 TGTGCCAGCAGTCCAATTCCCTACAGGGGCTCGTTAAATCAGCCCCAGCATTTT CASSPIPYRGSLNQPQHF
- - TRBJ1-2 TRBV19 TGTGCCAGTAGTATTGACAGAGGCGGCGGCTACACCTTC CASSIDRGGGYTF
TRBD2 - TRBJ2-7 TRBV7-2 TGTGCCAGCAGCTTAGGTCGCGGGGGGCCCACCTACGAGCAGTACTTC CASSLGRGGPTYEQYF
TRBD1 - TRBJ2-7 TRBV25-1 TGTGCCAGCAGTCCTGGACAGGGTTACGAGCAGTACTTC CASSPGQGYEQYF
TRBD2 - TRBJ2-3 TRBV29-1 TGCAGCGTTGTGCTACGAGCGGGGGGGCAAGATACGCAGTATTTT CSVVLRAGGQDTQYF
- - TRBJ2-3 TRBV7-2 TGTGCCAGCACCCCGGCCGGGGGGCAAGATACGCAGTATTTT CASTPAGGQDTQYF
TRBD1 - TRBJ2-2 TRBV23-1 TGCGCCAGCAGTCTCCGGGACAGGTACACCGGGGAGCTGTTTTTT CASSLRDRYTGELFF
TRBD1 - TRBJ1-1 TRBV6-2/TRBV6-3 TGTGCCAGCAGTTCCCGGACAGGGGCTTTCAGGAGTACTGAAGCTTTCTTT CASSSRTGAFRSTEAFF
TRBD1 - TRBJ1-2 TRBV2 TGTGCCAGCAGTGAGGGCAGGGGGATAGATGGCTACACCTTC CASSEGRGIDGYTF
TRBD2 - TRBJ2-7 TRBV28 TGTGCCAGCGGGGGGACTACCCCCTACGAGCAGTACTTC CASGGTTPYEQYF
TRBD1 - TRBJ1-1 TRBV4-1 TGCGCCAGCAGCCAAGTGGGACAGGGGGGGGAGGCTTTCTTT CASSQVGQGGEAFF